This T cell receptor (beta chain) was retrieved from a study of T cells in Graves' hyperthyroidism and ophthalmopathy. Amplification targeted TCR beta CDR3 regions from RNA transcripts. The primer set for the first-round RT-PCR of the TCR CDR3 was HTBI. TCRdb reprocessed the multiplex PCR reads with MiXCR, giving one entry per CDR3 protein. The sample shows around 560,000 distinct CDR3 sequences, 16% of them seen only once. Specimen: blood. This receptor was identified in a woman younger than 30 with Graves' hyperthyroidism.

CDR3 sequence (DNA): TGCAGTGCTAGAGCGGGACAACACCTAAGCGGGGAGCTGTTTTTT. It is translated as CSARAGQHLSGELFF. This chain links TRBV20-1 with TRBJ2-2; tentatively, D is TRBD1 (6 bases). The CDR3 is 15 residues long. V was pared by 1 base and J by 7 bases, with 16 bases between. The germline V gene encodes CDR1 DFQATT and CDR2 SNEGSKA (reference sequence).